Listed below are T cell receptor beta chains from one sample, sequenced in a study of response to subunit inactivated influenza vaccine. MiXCR, applied by TCRdb to the RT-PCR reads, yields one record per CDR3 protein. The sample has 650,000 to 800,000 distinct CDR3 sequences; approximately 13% are singletons. The sample here was PBMCs from blood, taken around 15 days before vaccination. These receptors all stem from a man aged 50 or older who received an inactivated influenza vaccine. CDR3s include the opening cysteine and the closing phenylalanine or tryptophan. The D gene is left open where the match is weak. Where a row states a size, it is once, few, many or the class of an expanded clone; other rows omit it.

v_call: TRBV12-3/TRBV12-4
clone_size: NA
j_call: TRBJ2-5
d_call: NA
cdr3_aa: CASSSLGGIETQYF
cdr3_nt: TGTGCCAGCAGTTCCCTCGGAGGGATAGAGACCCAGTACTTC

v_call: TRBV4-1
clone_size: few
j_call: TRBJ2-1
d_call: TRBD2
cdr3_aa: CASSRLAGHEQFF
cdr3_nt: TGCGCCAGCAGCCGACTAGCGGGTCATGAGCAGTTCTTC

v_call: TRBV5-1
clone_size: many
j_call: TRBJ1-1
d_call: NA
cdr3_aa: CASSLDRDTEAFF
cdr3_nt: TGCGCCAGCAGCTTGGACAGGGACACTGAAGCTTTCTTT

v_call: TRBV7-2
clone_size: NA
j_call: TRBJ1-6
d_call: TRBD1
cdr3_aa: CASSLAQGIDSPLHF
cdr3_nt: TGTGCCAGCAGCTTAGCACAGGGGATTGATTCACCCCTCCACTTT

v_call: TRBV5-1
clone_size: many
j_call: TRBJ2-7
d_call: NA
cdr3_aa: CASRQLDSTSYEQYF
cdr3_nt: TGCGCCAGCAGACAACTTGACAGTACCTCCTACGAGCAGTACTTC

v_call: TRBV5-6
clone_size: few
j_call: TRBJ2-1
d_call: TRBD2
cdr3_aa: CASSPGLAENEQFF
cdr3_nt: TGTGCCAGCAGCCCTGGACTAGCGGAAAATGAGCAGTTCTTC

v_call: TRBV20-1
clone_size: few
j_call: TRBJ2-1
d_call: TRBD2
cdr3_aa: CSASGVRGVSYNEQFF
cdr3_nt: TGCAGTGCTAGTGGGGTCCGGGGGGTCTCCTACAATGAGCAGTTCTTC

v_call: TRBV4-2
clone_size: NA
j_call: TRBJ1-6
d_call: NA
cdr3_aa: CASSQGVRGNSPLHF
cdr3_nt: TGTGCCAGCAGCCAGGGGGTCAGGGGAAATTCACCCCTCCACTTT

v_call: TRBV11-2
clone_size: few
j_call: TRBJ2-5
d_call: NA
cdr3_aa: CASSFREPSGTQYF
cdr3_nt: TGTGCCAGCAGCTTTAGGGAACCAAGCGGGACCCAGTACTTC

v_call: TRBV6-1
clone_size: NA
j_call: TRBJ2-1
d_call: NA
cdr3_aa: CASRRPGISEQFF
cdr3_nt: TGTGCCAGCAGACGCCCAGGGATCAGTGAGCAGTTCTTC

v_call: TRBV5-1
clone_size: few
j_call: TRBJ2-3
d_call: TRBD2
cdr3_aa: CASREGLGRAAAQYF
cdr3_nt: TGCGCCAGCAGGGAGGGACTTGGGAGGGCGGCTGCGCAGTATTTT

v_call: TRBV4-2
clone_size: NA
j_call: TRBJ1-4
d_call: NA
cdr3_aa: CASSHVNEKLFF
cdr3_nt: TGTGCCAGCAGCCATGTCAATGAAAAACTGTTTTTT

v_call: TRBV25-1
clone_size: many
j_call: TRBJ2-1
d_call: NA
cdr3_aa: CASGLPSGSYNEQFF
cdr3_nt: TGTGCCAGCGGACTCCCAAGCGGTTCCTACAATGAGCAGTTCTTC

v_call: TRBV11-2
clone_size: NA
j_call: TRBJ2-7
d_call: NA
cdr3_aa: CASSLAAGFYEQYF
cdr3_nt: TGTGCCAGCAGCTTAGCTGCAGGGTTTTACGAGCAGTACTTC

v_call: TRBV12-3/TRBV12-4
clone_size: NA
j_call: TRBJ1-1
d_call: NA
cdr3_aa: CASSSRRTVTNTEAFF
cdr3_nt: TGTGCCAGCAGTTCTAGACGGACGGTGACGAACACTGAAGCTTTCTTT

v_call: TRBV7-2
clone_size: many
j_call: TRBJ2-1
d_call: NA
cdr3_aa: CASSPLAKRYNEQFF
cdr3_nt: TGTGCCAGCAGCCCACTAGCAAAACGTTACAATGAGCAGTTCTTC

v_call: TRBV13
clone_size: NA
j_call: TRBJ2-5
d_call: NA
cdr3_aa: CASSLPRQGMETQYF
cdr3_nt: TGTGCCAGCAGCTTACCCCGGCAGGGAATGGAGACCCAGTACTTC

v_call: TRBV4-3
clone_size: NA
j_call: TRBJ1-4
d_call: NA
cdr3_aa: CASSQSGALDEKLFF
cdr3_nt: TGCGCCAGCAGCCAATCGGGGGCGTTGGATGAAAAACTGTTTTTT

v_call: TRBV6-2/TRBV6-3
clone_size: few
j_call: TRBJ2-6
d_call: TRBD2
cdr3_aa: CATELAGSSGANVLTF
cdr3_nt: TGTGCCACCGAACTAGCGGGGTCCTCTGGGGCCAACGTCCTGACTTTC

v_call: TRBV20-1
clone_size: many
j_call: TRBJ1-5
d_call: TRBD1
cdr3_aa: CSARDRVFSNQPQHF
cdr3_nt: TGCAGTGCTAGGGACAGGGTATTTAGCAATCAGCCCCAGCATTTT

v_call: TRBV2
clone_size: few
j_call: TRBJ2-5
d_call: NA
cdr3_aa: CASSEENRETQYF
cdr3_nt: TGTGCCAGCAGTGAGGAAAATCGAGAGACCCAGTACTTC

v_call: TRBV29-1
clone_size: few
j_call: TRBJ1-2
d_call: TRBD1
cdr3_aa: CSVEKGTGGFGYTF
cdr3_nt: TGCAGCGTTGAAAAGGGGACAGGGGGCTTTGGCTACACCTTC

v_call: TRBV6-2/TRBV6-3
clone_size: NA
j_call: TRBJ2-5
d_call: NA
cdr3_aa: CASSYPQRVETQYF
cdr3_nt: TGTGCCAGCAGTTACCCTCAGCGGGTGGAGACCCAGTACTTC

v_call: TRBV20-1
clone_size: few
j_call: TRBJ2-7
d_call: TRBD2
cdr3_aa: CSALRAGLAGGSSYEQYF
cdr3_nt: TGCAGTGCCCTAAGAGCGGGACTAGCGGGGGGCAGCTCCTACGAGCAGTACTTC

v_call: TRBV29-1
clone_size: few
j_call: TRBJ2-1
d_call: NA
cdr3_aa: CSAYQGGDREQFF
cdr3_nt: TGCAGCGCTTACCAGGGGGGTGATCGTGAGCAGTTCTTC

v_call: TRBV2
clone_size: few
j_call: TRBJ2-1
d_call: TRBD1
cdr3_aa: CASSEHRDRSYNEQFF
cdr3_nt: TGTGCCAGCAGCGAACACCGGGACAGGTCTTACAATGAGCAGTTCTTC

v_call: TRBV20-1
clone_size: few
j_call: TRBJ2-7
d_call: NA
cdr3_aa: CSASWSDIRRGEQYF
cdr3_nt: TGCAGTGCTAGTTGGAGTGATATTCGTAGGGGGGAGCAGTACTTC

v_call: TRBV7-2
clone_size: NA
j_call: TRBJ2-3
d_call: NA
cdr3_aa: CASSPLRGDTQYF
cdr3_nt: TGTGCCAGCAGCCCCTTGCGGGGAGATACGCAGTATTTT

v_call: TRBV2
clone_size: many
j_call: TRBJ1-5
d_call: TRBD1
cdr3_aa: CASSGPGQGLGWTPQHF
cdr3_nt: TGTGCCAGCAGTGGACCGGGACAGGGTTTGGGGTGGACGCCCCAGCATTTT

v_call: TRBV7-9
clone_size: NA
j_call: TRBJ2-1
d_call: NA
cdr3_aa: CASSFGHNEQFF
cdr3_nt: TGTGCCAGCAGCTTCGGACACAATGAGCAGTTCTTC

v_call: TRBV12-3/TRBV12-4
clone_size: many
j_call: TRBJ2-3
d_call: TRBD1
cdr3_aa: CASSFQGADTQYF
cdr3_nt: TGTGCCAGCAGTTTTCAGGGGGCAGATACGCAGTATTTT

v_call: TRBV5-1
clone_size: NA
j_call: TRBJ2-2
d_call: NA
cdr3_aa: CASSLFVSRIPGELFF
cdr3_nt: TGCGCCAGCAGCTTGTTTGTCAGTAGAATTCCCGGGGAGCTGTTTTTT

v_call: TRBV20-1
clone_size: few
j_call: TRBJ1-2
d_call: NA
cdr3_aa: CSAPRGGASNYGYTF
cdr3_nt: TGCAGTGCCCCCAGGGGTGGGGCCAGCAACTATGGCTACACCTTC

v_call: TRBV28
clone_size: few
j_call: TRBJ2-7
d_call: NA
cdr3_aa: CASSWESIYAEQYF
cdr3_nt: TGTGCCAGCAGTTGGGAAAGTATCTACGCAGAGCAGTACTTC

v_call: TRBV7-9
clone_size: few
j_call: TRBJ2-6
d_call: TRBD1
cdr3_aa: CASSLGQRRANVLTF
cdr3_nt: TGTGCCAGCAGCTTGGGACAGAGGAGGGCCAACGTCCTGACTTTC

v_call: TRBV24-1
clone_size: many
j_call: TRBJ2-2
d_call: NA
cdr3_aa: CATSDLRPEGTITGELFF
cdr3_nt: TGTGCCACCAGTGATTTACGACCTGAAGGGACCATAACCGGGGAGCTGTTTTTT

v_call: TRBV29-1
clone_size: few
j_call: TRBJ2-7
d_call: NA
cdr3_aa: CSVELTGAYEQYF
cdr3_nt: TGCAGCGTTGAATTAACTGGGGCCTACGAGCAGTACTTC

v_call: TRBV7-2
clone_size: NA
j_call: TRBJ1-5
d_call: NA
cdr3_aa: CASNHGNSNQPQHF
cdr3_nt: TGTGCCAGCAACCACGGGAATAGCAATCAGCCCCAGCATTTT

v_call: TRBV20-1
clone_size: few
j_call: TRBJ2-3
d_call: NA
cdr3_aa: CSAVPRATDTQYF
cdr3_nt: TGCAGTGCCGTCCCCCGTGCCACAGATACGCAGTATTTT